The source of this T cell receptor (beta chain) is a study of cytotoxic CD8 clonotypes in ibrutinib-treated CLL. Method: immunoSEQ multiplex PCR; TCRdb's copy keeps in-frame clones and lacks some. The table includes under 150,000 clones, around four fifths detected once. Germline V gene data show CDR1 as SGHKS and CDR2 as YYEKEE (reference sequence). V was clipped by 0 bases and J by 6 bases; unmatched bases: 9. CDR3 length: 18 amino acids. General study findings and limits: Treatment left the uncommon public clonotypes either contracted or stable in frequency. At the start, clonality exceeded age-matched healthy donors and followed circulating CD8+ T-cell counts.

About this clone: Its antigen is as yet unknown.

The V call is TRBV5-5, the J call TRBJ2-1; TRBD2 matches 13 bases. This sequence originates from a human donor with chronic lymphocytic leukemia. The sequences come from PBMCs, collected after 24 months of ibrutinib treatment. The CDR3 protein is CASSLGLAGGVLSNEQFF. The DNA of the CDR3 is TGTGCCAGCAGCTTGGGACTAGCGGGGGGAGTCTTGAGCAATGAGCAGTTCTTC.